A single sample is the source of the 30 T cell receptor beta chains below, sequenced in a study of cytomegalovirus exposure and HLA in healthy donors. The protocol was immunoSEQ multiplex PCR, while the TCRdb copy is restricted to in-frame clones and leaves out a portion. The sample lists some 79,000 clones; 94% were seen once. Sequenced: PBMCs. The origin of the receptors is a woman aged 18 to 35 in good health and CMV-seropositive.

This chain links TRBV7-9 with TRBJ2-2; D may be TRBD2 (6 bases). This CDR3 has 15 residues. Germline V gene data show CDR1 as SEHNR and CDR2 as FQNEAQ (reference sequence). The V end lost 4 bases, the J end lost 3 bases, and 12 bases lay between the germline ends. The CDR3 DNA reads TGTGCCAGCAGCTCCCCAACTAGCTACACCGGGGAGCTGTTTTTT. Encoded protein: CASSSPTSYTGELFF.

The chain has TRBV30 and TRBJ2-7, with 11 bases fitting TRBD2. The V gene end was trimmed by 2 bases and the J gene end by 3 bases; junction bases not matched to a gene: 3. The length of the CDR3 is 14 residues. CDR1 GTSNPN and CDR2 SVGIG come from the germline V gene (reference sequence). The CDR3 nucleotides read TGTGCCTGGAGTCAACTAGCGGGAGTCTACGAGCAGTACTTC. It is translated as CAWSQLAGVYEQYF. The full variable domain, its missing parts supplied by reference TRBV30 and TRBJ2-7, is SQTIHQWPATLVQPVGSPLSLECTVEGTSNPNLYWYRQAAGRGLQLLFYSVGIGQISSEVPQNLSASRPQDRQFILSSKKLLLSDSGFYLCAWSQLAGVYEQYFGPGTRLTVT.

This chain links TRBV11-2 with TRBJ2-7; 10 nucleotides agree with TRBD2. J was trimmed by 5 bases and V by 2 bases; bases with no gene match: 6. CDR3 length equals 15 residues. Germline V CDR1 and CDR2: SGHAT, FQNNGV. This chain's CDR3 is CASSLTSGNPNEQYF. The CDR3 region has the DNA TGTGCCAGCAGCTTAACTAGCGGGAATCCCAACGAGCAGTACTTC.

Only one count was recorded for this clone. CDR3 loop: CASSLFLRKGETYNEQFF. In nucleotides, the CDR3 is TGTGCCAGCAGCTTATTTCTTCGGAAGGGAGAAACCTACAATGAGCAGTTCTTC. This chain joins TRBV7-8 and TRBJ2-1, with D possibly being TRBD2 (5 bases). V lost 2 bases to trimming and J lost 2 bases, with 19 bases between them. This CDR3 contains 18 residues. Germline CDR1 SGHVS, CDR2 FQNEAQ.

The chain couples TRBV5-6 to TRBJ1-4; tentative D call: TRBD1 (6 bases). The CDR3 covers 15 residues. The ends were cut back, 3 bases at V and 6 bases at J, with 15 bases in the middle. Germline V CDR1 and CDR2: SGHDT, YYEEEE. The CDR3 DNA sequence: TGTGCCAGCAGCTCTGACTACAGGGAGTATGAAAAACTGTTTTTT. Translating it yields CASSSDYREYEKLFF.

J is TRBJ1-6 and V is TRBV7-9, with TRBD1 as a possible D gene (5 bases). The CDR3 length is 14 residues. The V and J ends lost 1 base and 10 bases respectively, with 11 bases between them. Germline loops: CDR1 SEHNR, CDR2 FQNEAQ (reference sequence). The CDR3 is CASSLEGEGSPLHF. CDR3 sequence (DNA): TGTGCCAGCAGCTTAGAAGGGGAGGGCTCACCCCTCCACTTT.

The gene calls are TRBV9 and TRBJ1-5, with 10 bases lining up with TRBD1. CDR3 length: 15 residues. Germline CDR1 is SGDLS and CDR2 is YYNGEE. V was pared by 2 bases and J by 3 bases, with 2 bases of the junction left unmatched. CDR3 nucleotides: TGTGCCAGCAGCGTCGGGACAGGGGACAATCAGCCCCAGCATTTT. Protein product: CASSVGTGDNQPQHF.

This clone has a single count. The rearrangement uses TRBV30 and TRBJ1-6; TRBD1 matches at 9 bases. The ends lost 1 base at V and 7 bases at J; junction bases unmatched: 8. CDR3 length: 16 residues. Germline V gene data show CDR1 as GTSNPN and CDR2 as SVGIG (reference sequence). The CDR3 sequence: CAWSALVGQGNSPLHF. CDR3 DNA: TGTGCCTGGAGTGCTCTAGTGGGACAGGGCAATTCACCCCTCCACTTT. Combining the CDR3 with reference TRBV30 and TRBJ1-6 gives the whole variable domain SQTIHQWPATLVQPVGSPLSLECTVEGTSNPNLYWYRQAAGRGLQLLFYSVGIGQISSEVPQNLSASRPQDRQFILSSKKLLLSDSGFYLCAWSALVGQGNSPLHFGNGTRLTVT.

This clone has only one observation. The chain uses TRBV11-2 and TRBJ1-2; no clear D gene. The ends were cut back, 0 bases at V and 0 bases at J, with 17 bases in the middle. The CDR3 has 18 residues. Germline V lookup: CDR1 SGHAT, CDR2 FQNNGV. The CDR3 DNA is TGTGCCAGCAGCTTAGAAGGCGAGGGCGGGGTTTCTAACTATGGCTACACCTTC. Its translation: CASSLEGEGGVSNYGYTF.

The CDR3 loop is CASSPRIQETQYF. The CDR3 DNA follows: TGTGCCAGCAGCCCGAGGATCCAAGAGACCCAGTACTTC. This sequence joins TRBV7-9 and TRBJ2-5; D gene unclear. Trimming shortened V by 5 bases and J by 1 base, and 8 bases separated the two germline ends. The CDR3 is made up of 13 amino acids. Germline assignment: CDR1 SEHNR and CDR2 FQNEAQ (reference sequence).

The chain couples TRBV4-3 to TRBJ1-3; D is unclear. The V and J ends lost 4 bases and 1 base respectively, with 8 bases between them. The CDR3 is 14 residues long. Germline CDR1 LGHNA, CDR2 YSLEER. CDR3 region: CASSRTQSGNTIYF. For the CDR3, the DNA is TGCGCCAGCAGCCGTACACAGTCTGGAAACACCATATATTTT.

V is TRBV7-9 and J is TRBJ2-7, with D maybe TRBD1 (5 bases). V lost 4 bases, J lost 0 bases, and 10 bases lay in between. The CDR3 runs to 14 residues. Germline V CDR1 and CDR2: SEHNR, FQNEAQ (reference sequence). The CDR3 spells CASSSTVGSYEQYF. The DNA of the CDR3 is TGTGCCAGCAGCTCGACAGTGGGCTCCTACGAGCAGTACTTC.

The chain employs TRBV25-1 and TRBJ1-1; 8 bases fit TRBD1. The J segment lost 3 bases and the V segment lost 5 bases, leaving 2 bases of the junction unmatched. Germline-derived CDR1 and CDR2 are MGHDK and SYGVNS. The CDR3 covers 13 residues. CDR3 amino acids: CASSRQGYTEAFF. For the CDR3, the DNA is TGTGCCAGCAGTCGACAGGGGTACACTGAAGCTTTCTTT.

Points on this clone: Other DNA sequences in the sample encode the same CDR3. The chain is built from TRBV7-9 and TRBJ1-2; 7 bases line up with TRBD1. The germline V gene encodes CDR1 SEHNR and CDR2 FQNEAQ (reference sequence). V dropped 1 base and J dropped 3; count of bases not matched to a gene: 2. CDR3 length: 14 amino acids. For the CDR3, the DNA is TGTGCCAGCAGCTTAGGACAGGGTCACTATGGCTACACCTTC. Amino acid sequence: CASSLGQGHYGYTF.

The CDR3 coding sequence is TGTGCCAGCAGTTACGGCCCCTCCGAATACACTGAAGCTTTCTTT. This translates into CASSYGPSEYTEAFF. The chain couples TRBV6-5 to TRBJ1-1; no clear D. The CDR3 is made up of 15 amino acids. Per germline, CDR1 MNHEY and CDR2 SVGAGI. V lost 2 bases and J 3 bases, leaving 13 bases between the germline ends.

Comments on this clone: A junction boundary mismatches the germline segment, possibly from a read error. This chain connects TRBV7-7 to TRBJ2-5; maybe TRBD1 (5 bases). The CDR3 is 13 residues long. Germline lookup yields CDR1 SSHAT and CDR2 FNYEAQ (reference sequence). The CDR3 loop reads CASSADMGETQYF. In nucleotides, the CDR3 is TGTGCTAGCAGCGCGGACATGGGAGAGACCCAGTACTTC.

The rearrangement uses TRBV6-1 and TRBJ1-3; D gene ambiguous. Germline CDR1 MNHNS, CDR2 SASEGT. CDR3 length: 13 residues. V was shortened by 4 bases and J by 1 base, with 5 bases between the two germline ends. CDR3 in DNA: TGTGCCAGCAGTGTAGTTTCTGGAAACACCATATATTTT. It codes for CASSVVSGNTIYF.

The genes are TRBV18 and TRBJ2-3, with TRBD1 matching 7 bases. V shed 5 bases, J shed 2 bases, and the junction held 4 bases outside the gene matches. CDR3 length: 14 residues. Germline V lookup: CDR1 KGHSH, CDR2 LQKENI. CDR3 DNA: TGTGCCAGCTCATCACAGGGGCTCACAGATACGCAGTATTTT. This gives the protein CASSSQGLTDTQYF.

V and J are TRBV5-6 and TRBJ1-5; no reliable D call. Germline values: CDR1 SGHDT, CDR2 YYEEEE. The CDR3 loop spans 15 amino acids. V was clipped by 2 bases and J by 0 bases, with 9 bases between them. In DNA form, the CDR3 reads TGTGCCAGCAGCTTTTACAGTACTAGCAATCAGCCCCAGCATTTT. Translating it yields CASSFYSTSNQPQHF.

The chain carries TRBV7-2 and TRBJ2-5; TRBD2 matches 14 bases. The V gene end was trimmed by 5 bases and the J gene end by 5 bases; junction bases not matched to a gene: 7. The CDR3 has 16 amino acids. The germline V gene has CDR1 SGHTA and CDR2 FQGNSA. DNA for the CDR3: TGTGCCAGCAGCACGGGACTAGCGGGAGTTTGGGAGACCCAGTACTTC. As protein: CASSTGLAGVWETQYF.

J is TRBJ2-2 and V is TRBV13; 7 bases agree with TRBD1. Germline lookup yields CDR1 PRHDT and CDR2 FYEKMQ (reference sequence). The CDR3 runs 15 residues. V lost 5 bases to trimming and J lost 1 base; unmatched junction nucleotides: 4. The CDR3, as DNA: TGTGCCAGCAGCCCCGGGGACAGGAACACCGGGGAGCTGTTTTTT. Protein: CASSPGDRNTGELFF.

The chain links TRBV9 to TRBJ2-7; TRBD2 agrees at 9 bases. The V segment lost 0 bases and the J segment 0 bases; nucleotides outside the gene matches: 13. The CDR3 covers 19 residues. Germline V gene lookup returns CDR1 SGDLS and CDR2 YYNGEE. CDR3 loop: CASSVGLSYGGGASYEQYF. The DNA for the CDR3 is TGTGCCAGCAGCGTAGGACTCTCCTATGGCGGGGGGGCCTCCTACGAGCAGTACTTC.

The rearrangement uses TRBV19 and TRBJ1-5; 7 nucleotides agree with TRBD1. The CDR3 sequence is 16 residues long. Losses at the gene ends were 3 bases for V and 6 bases for J; bases not matched to a gene: 11. Germline loops: CDR1 LNHDA, CDR2 SQIVND (reference sequence). The CDR3 nucleotides read TGTGCCAGTAGTATCCCTAGAACAGGGGTAGGTCAGCCCCAGCATTTT. Its protein is CASSIPRTGVGQPQHF.

With respect to this clone: This CDR3 is also generated by other DNA sequences in the sample. The chain joins TRBV6-5 to TRBJ2-1; D unclear. CDR1 and CDR2 (germline): MNHEY, SVGAGI. V lost 3 bases and J 1 base, leaving 4 bases between the germline ends. The CDR3 loop spans 13 amino acids. The CDR3 DNA follows: TGTGCCAGCAGTTATCGGTCCTACAATGAGCAGTTCTTC. Amino acids: CASSYRSYNEQFF.

This clone was seen once. This chain uses TRBV7-9 with TRBJ2-1; a possible D gene is TRBD1 (6 bases). V was cut by 1 base and J by 4 bases, with 14 bases left in between. This CDR3 is built from 16 residues. Germline loops: CDR1 SEHNR, CDR2 FQNEAQ (reference sequence). The CDR3 is CASSLVVGATYNEQFF. CDR3 DNA: TGTGCCAGCAGCTTAGTGGTGGGGGCAACATACAATGAGCAGTTCTTC.

V and J are TRBV7-9 and TRBJ2-1; TRBD2 matches at 12 bases. Germline V gene lookup returns CDR1 SEHNR and CDR2 FQNEAQ (reference sequence). The junction had 11 bases not matched to a gene; V was cut back by 5 bases and J by 9 bases. This CDR3 has 16 amino acids. CDR3 nucleotide sequence: TGTGCCAGCAGCCTCTTGACTAGCGGGAGCTTCGGTGAGCAGTTCTTC. It specifies CASSLLTSGSFGEQFF.

This chain uses TRBV27 with TRBJ2-7, with 7 nucleotides matching TRBD1. V shed 4 bases and J 2 bases; nucleotides not matched to a gene: 5. The CDR3 is 14 residues long. Germline CDR1 and CDR2: MNHEY and SMNVEV (reference sequence). CDR3 nucleotides: TGTGCCAGCAGTTCAGCCGGGACAGCCTACGAGCAGTACTTC. It specifies CASSSAGTAYEQYF.

The rearrangement links TRBV15 to TRBJ1-5; D is perhaps TRBD1 (6 bases). The CDR3 length is 24 residues. V was clipped by 3 bases and J by 0 bases, with 36 bases between them. The germline V gene has CDR1 LNHNV and CDR2 YYDKDF (reference sequence). CDR3 coding DNA: TGTGCCACCAGCAGGACCTACAGGGTTTTTGGGATGTTGAGGCCGGTGTATAGCAATCAGCCCCAGCATTTT. It yields the protein CATSRTYRVFGMLRPVYSNQPQHF.

Here the CDR3 reads CASSDLNTGAQFGNQPQHF. The CDR3 nucleotides read TGTGCCAGCAGTGATCTAAACACAGGGGCCCAATTCGGCAATCAGCCCCAGCATTTT. The rearrangement joins TRBV6-1 to TRBJ1-5; 7 bases agree with TRBD1. Germline V gene lookup returns CDR1 MNHNS and CDR2 SASEGT. There are 19 residues in the CDR3. The ends lost 3 bases at V and 2 bases at J; junction bases unmatched: 16.

The chain is built from TRBV30 and TRBJ2-7; no definite D call. V was clipped by 0 bases and J by 6 bases, with 12 bases between them. This CDR3 contains 13 residues. The germline V gene has CDR1 GTSNPN and CDR2 SVGIG (reference sequence). The CDR3 is CAWSVRPASEQYF. In DNA form, the CDR3 reads TGTGCCTGGAGTGTGCGGCCGGCCTCCGAGCAGTACTTC.